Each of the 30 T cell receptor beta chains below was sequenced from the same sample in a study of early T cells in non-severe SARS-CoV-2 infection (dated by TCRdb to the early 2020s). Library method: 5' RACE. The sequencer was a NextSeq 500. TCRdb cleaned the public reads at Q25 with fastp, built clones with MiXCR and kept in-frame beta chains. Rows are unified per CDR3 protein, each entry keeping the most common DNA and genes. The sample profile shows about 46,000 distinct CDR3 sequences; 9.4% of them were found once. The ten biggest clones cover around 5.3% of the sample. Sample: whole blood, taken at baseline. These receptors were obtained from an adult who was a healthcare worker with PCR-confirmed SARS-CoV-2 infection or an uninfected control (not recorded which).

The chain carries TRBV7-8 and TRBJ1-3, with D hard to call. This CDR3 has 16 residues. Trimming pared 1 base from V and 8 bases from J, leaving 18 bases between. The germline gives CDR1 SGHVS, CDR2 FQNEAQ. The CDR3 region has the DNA TGTGCCAGCAGCTTAGAGGGTGCGGGAACTGGGGACACCATATATTTT. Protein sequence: CASSLEGAGTGDTIYF.

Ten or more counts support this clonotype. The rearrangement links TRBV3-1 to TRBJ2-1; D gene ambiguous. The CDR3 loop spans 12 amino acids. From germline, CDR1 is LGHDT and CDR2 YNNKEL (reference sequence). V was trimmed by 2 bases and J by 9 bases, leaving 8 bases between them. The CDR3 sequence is CASSQQSREQFF. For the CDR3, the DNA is TGTGCCAGCAGCCAACAGTCCCGTGAGCAGTTCTTC.

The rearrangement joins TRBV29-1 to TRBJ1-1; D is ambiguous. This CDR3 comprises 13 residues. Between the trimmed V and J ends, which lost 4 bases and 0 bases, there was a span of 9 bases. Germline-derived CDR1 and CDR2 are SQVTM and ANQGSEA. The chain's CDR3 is CSVAWAMNTEAFF. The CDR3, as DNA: TGCAGCGTTGCTTGGGCTATGAACACTGAAGCTTTCTTT.

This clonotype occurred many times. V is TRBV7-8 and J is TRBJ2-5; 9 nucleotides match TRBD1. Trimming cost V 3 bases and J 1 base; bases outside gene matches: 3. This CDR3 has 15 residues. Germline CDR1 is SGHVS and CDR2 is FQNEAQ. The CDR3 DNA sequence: TGTGCCAGCAGCTTTAGACAGGGGGTCCAAGAGACCCAGTACTTC. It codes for CASSFRQGVQETQYF.

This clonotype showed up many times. DNA for the CDR3: TGTGCCAGCACACACAACGGGGCAGCAGAGACCCAGTACTTC. This sequence encodes CASTHNGAAETQYF. This chain joins TRBV28 and TRBJ2-5; possibly TRBD1 or TRBD2 for D (5 bases each). Germline CDR1 MDHEN, CDR2 SYDVKM. V was shortened by 7 bases and J by 4 bases, with 16 bases between the two germline ends. The CDR3 extends over 14 amino acids.

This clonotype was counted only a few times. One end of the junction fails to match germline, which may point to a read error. The CDR3 DNA follows: TGTGCCAGCTCACCGGTTTTGACGGAAGAAGTTTTCTTT. Translated, it gives CASSPVLTEEVFF. This rearrangement joins TRBV18 to TRBJ1-1; D not certain. Germline assignment: CDR1 KGHSH and CDR2 LQKENI. The CDR3 contains 13 residues.

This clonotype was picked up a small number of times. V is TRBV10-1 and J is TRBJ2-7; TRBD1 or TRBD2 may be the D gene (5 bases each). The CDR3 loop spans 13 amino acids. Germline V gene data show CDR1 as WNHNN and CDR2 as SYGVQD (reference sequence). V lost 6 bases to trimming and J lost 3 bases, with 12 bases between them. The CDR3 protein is CASSPGPVYEQYF. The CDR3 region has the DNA TGCGCCAGCAGCCCGGGACCAGTCTACGAGCAGTACTTC.

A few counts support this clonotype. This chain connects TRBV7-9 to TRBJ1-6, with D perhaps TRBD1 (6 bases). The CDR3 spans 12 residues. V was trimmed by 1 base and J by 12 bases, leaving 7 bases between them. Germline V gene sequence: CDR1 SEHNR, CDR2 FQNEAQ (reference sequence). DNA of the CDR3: TGTGCCAGCAGCTTAGAAGGGGGACCCCTCCACTTT. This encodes CASSLEGGPLHF.

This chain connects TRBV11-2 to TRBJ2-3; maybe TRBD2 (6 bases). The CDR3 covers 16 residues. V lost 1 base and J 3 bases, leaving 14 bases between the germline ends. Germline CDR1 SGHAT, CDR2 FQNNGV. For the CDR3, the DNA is TGTGCCAGCAGCTTAGTACCGCGGGATGGGACAGATACGCAGTATTTT. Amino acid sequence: CASSLVPRDGTDTQYF.

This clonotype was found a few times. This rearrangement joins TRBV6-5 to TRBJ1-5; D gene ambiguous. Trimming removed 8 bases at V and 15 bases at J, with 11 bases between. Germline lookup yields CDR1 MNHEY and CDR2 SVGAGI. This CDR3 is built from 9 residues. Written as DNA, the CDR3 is TGTGCCAGCGGGTCAAATGGGCATTTT. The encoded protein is CASGSNGHF.

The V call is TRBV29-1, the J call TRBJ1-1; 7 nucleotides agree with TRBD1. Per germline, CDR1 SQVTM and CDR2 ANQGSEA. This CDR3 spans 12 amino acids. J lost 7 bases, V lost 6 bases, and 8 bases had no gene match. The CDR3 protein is CSVTQGRGEAFF. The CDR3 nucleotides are TGCAGCGTAACACAGGGGCGAGGTGAAGCTTTCTTT.

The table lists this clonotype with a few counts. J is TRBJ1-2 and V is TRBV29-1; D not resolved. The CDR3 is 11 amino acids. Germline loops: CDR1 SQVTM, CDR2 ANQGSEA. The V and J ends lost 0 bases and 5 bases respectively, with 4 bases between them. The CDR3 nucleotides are TGCAGCGTTGAAGAGGGTTATGGCTACACCTTC. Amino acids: CSVEEGYGYTF.

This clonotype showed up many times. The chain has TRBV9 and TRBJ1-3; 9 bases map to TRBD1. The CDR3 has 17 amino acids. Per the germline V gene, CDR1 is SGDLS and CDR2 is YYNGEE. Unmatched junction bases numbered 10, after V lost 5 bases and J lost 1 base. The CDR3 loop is CASSPTGGPSSGNTIYF. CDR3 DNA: TGTGCCAGCAGTCCCACAGGGGGCCCCTCGTCTGGAAACACCATATATTTT.

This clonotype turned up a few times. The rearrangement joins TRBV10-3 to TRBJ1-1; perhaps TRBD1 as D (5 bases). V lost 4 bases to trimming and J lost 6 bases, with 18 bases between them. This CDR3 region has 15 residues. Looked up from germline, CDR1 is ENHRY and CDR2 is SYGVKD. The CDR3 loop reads CAISAAGPQGPEAFF. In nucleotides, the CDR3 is TGTGCCATCAGTGCCGCAGGCCCCCAGGGCCCTGAAGCTTTCTTT.

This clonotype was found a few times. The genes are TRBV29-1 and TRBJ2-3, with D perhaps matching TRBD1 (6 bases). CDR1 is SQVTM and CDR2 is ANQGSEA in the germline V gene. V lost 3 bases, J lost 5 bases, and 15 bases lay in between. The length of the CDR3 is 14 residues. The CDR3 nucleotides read TGCAGCGTTGATGGGACAATAATAGGAGATACGCAGTATTTT. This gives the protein CSVDGTIIGDTQYF.

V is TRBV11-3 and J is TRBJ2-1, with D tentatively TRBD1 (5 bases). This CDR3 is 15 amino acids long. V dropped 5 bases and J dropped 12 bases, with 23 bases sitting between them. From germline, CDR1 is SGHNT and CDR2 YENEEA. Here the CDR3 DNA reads TGTGCCAGCAGCCGAGACAGCCGGGTTTCTAAAACGCAGTTCTTC. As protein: CASSRDSRVSKTQFF.

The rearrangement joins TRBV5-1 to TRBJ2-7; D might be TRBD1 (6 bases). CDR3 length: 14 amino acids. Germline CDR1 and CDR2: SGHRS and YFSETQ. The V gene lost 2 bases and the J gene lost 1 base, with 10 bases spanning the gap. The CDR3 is CASSFTQGSYEQYF. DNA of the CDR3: TGCGCCAGCAGCTTCACACAGGGATCCTACGAGCAGTACTTC.

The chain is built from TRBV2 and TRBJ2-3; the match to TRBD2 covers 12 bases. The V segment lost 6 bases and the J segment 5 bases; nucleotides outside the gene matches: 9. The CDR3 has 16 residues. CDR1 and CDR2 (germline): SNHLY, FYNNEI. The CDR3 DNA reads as TGTGCCAGCAGGGCTAGCGGGAGGGCCGGGCGAGATACGCAGTATTTT. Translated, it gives CASRASGRAGRDTQYF.

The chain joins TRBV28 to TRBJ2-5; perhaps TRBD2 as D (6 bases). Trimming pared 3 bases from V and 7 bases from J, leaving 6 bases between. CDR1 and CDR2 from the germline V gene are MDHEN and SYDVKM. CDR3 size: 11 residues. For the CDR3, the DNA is TGTGCCAGCAGTTTGGAGGGGACCCAGTACTTC. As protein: CASSLEGTQYF.

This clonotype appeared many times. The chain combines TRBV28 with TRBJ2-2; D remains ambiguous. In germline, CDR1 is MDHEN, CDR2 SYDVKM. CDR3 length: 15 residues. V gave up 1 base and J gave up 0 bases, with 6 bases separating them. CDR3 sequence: CASSLFGSNTGELFF. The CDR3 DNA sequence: TGTGCCAGCAGTTTATTCGGGTCGAACACCGGGGAGCTGTTTTTT. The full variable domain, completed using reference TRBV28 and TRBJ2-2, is DVKVTQSSRYLVKRTGEKVFLECVQDMDHENMFWYRQDPGLGLRLIYFSYDVKMKEKGDIPEGYSVSREKKERFSLILESASTNQTSMYLCASSLFGSNTGELFFGEGSRLTVL.

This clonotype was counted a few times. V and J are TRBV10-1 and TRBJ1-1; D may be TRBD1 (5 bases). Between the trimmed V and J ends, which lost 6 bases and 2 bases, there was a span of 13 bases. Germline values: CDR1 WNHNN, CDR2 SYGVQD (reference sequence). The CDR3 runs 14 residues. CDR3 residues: CASRAGTSNTEAFF. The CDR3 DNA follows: TGCGCCAGCAGGGCCGGGACCTCTAACACTGAAGCTTTCTTT.

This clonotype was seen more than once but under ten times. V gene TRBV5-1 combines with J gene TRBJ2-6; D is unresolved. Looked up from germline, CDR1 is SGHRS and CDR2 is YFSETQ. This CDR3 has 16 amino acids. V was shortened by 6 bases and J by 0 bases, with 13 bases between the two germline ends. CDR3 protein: CASNGQVSSGANVLTF. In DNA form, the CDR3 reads TGCGCCAGCAACGGGCAGGTCAGCTCTGGGGCCAACGTCCTGACTTTC.

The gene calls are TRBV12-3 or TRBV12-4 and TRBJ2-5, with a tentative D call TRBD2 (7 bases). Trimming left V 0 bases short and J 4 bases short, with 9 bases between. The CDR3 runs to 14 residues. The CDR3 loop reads CASSLAGGPETQYF. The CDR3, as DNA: TGTGCCAGCAGTTTAGCGGGGGGGCCAGAGACCCAGTACTTC.

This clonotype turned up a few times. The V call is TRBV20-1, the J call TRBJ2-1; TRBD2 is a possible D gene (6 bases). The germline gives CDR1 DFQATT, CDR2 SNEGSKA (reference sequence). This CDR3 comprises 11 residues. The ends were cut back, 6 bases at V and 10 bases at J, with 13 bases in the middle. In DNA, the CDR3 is TGCAGTGCGATTACGGGAGTAGAGCAGTTCTTC. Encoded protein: CSAITGVEQFF.

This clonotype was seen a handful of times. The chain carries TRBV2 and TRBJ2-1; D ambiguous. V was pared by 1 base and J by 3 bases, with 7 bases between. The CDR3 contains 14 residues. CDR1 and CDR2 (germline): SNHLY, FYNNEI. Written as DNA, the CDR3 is TGTGCCAGCAGTGAAGGCCGGAACTACAATGAGCAGTTCTTC. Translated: CASSEGRNYNEQFF.

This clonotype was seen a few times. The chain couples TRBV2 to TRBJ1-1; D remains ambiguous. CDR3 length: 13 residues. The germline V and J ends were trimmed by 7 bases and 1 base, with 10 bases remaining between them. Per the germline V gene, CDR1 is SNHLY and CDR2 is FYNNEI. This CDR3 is CASTLGSNTEAFF. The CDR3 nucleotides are TGTGCCAGCACCTTAGGATCGAACACTGAAGCTTTCTTT.

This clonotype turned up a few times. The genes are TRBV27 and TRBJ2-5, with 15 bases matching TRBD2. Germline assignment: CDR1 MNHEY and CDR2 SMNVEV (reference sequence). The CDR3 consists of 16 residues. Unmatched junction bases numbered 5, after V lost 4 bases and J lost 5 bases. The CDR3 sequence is CASSSTGTSGGETQYF. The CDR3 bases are TGTGCCAGCAGTTCTACCGGGACTAGCGGGGGGGAGACCCAGTACTTC.

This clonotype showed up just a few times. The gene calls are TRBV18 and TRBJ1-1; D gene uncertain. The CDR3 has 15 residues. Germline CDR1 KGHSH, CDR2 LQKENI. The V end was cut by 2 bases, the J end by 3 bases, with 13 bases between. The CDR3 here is CASSPGHSVDTEAFF. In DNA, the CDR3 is TGTGCCAGCTCACCAGGGCATTCTGTGGACACTGAAGCTTTCTTT.

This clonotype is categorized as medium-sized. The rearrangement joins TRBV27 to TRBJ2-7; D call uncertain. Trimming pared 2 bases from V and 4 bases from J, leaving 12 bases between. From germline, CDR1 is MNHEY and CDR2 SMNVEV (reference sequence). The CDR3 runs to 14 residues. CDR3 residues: CASSLKPQGYEQYF. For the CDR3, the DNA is TGTGCCAGCAGTTTAAAACCGCAAGGATACGAGCAGTACTTC.

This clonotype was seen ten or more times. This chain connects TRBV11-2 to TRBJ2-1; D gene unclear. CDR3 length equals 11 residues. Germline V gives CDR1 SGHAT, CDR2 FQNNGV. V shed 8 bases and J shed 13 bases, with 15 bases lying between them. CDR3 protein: CASGPPSLQFF. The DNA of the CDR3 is TGTGCCAGCGGCCCCCCCAGTCTACAGTTCTTC.